The rows below give T cell receptor beta chains drawn from one sample of a study of human T cells and chemical hapten exposure. MiXCR, run by TCRdb on the RACE reads, gives a single entry per CDR3 protein. The sample consists of approximately 97,000 distinct CDR3 sequences, less than 35% of them appearing once. Here the sequenced sample was whole blood, taken in connection with sensitization to the hapten diphenylcyclopropenone (DPC). The receptors here all came from a man aged 40-49 years with alopecia areata. Some clones in this sample may be carry-over from other donors' samples. Both conserved end residues are part of each CDR3. The D gene is left open where the match is weak. Size is omitted from some rows. Given values are once, few, many or a class for expanded clones.

J gene | V gene | D gene | clone size | CDR3 DNA | CDR3 protein
TRBJ2-7 | TRBV7-2 | . | few | TGTGCCAGCAGCTTAGCACCCCCGAGTAGGTCGTACTCCTACGAGCAGTACTTC | CASSLAPPSRSYSYEQYF
TRBJ2-7 | TRBV5-4 | TRBD2 | . | TGTGCCAGCAGCTTGGCTCCTAGCGGGGGCTACGAGCAGTACTTC | CASSLAPSGGYEQYF
TRBJ1-6 | TRBV28 | . | few | TGTGCCAGCAGTCCACGGGACACGATTTCACCCCTCCACTTT | CASSPRDTISPLHF
TRBJ1-5 | TRBV7-3 | TRBD1 | . | TGTGCCAGCAGCTTACGGGACAGGGGGGAAAATAGCAATCAGCCCCAGCATTTT | CASSLRDRGENSNQPQHF
TRBJ1-1 | TRBV15 | . | . | TGTGCCACCAGCAGAGATGCCGTCGTAGCTGAAGCTTTCTTT | CATSRDAVVAEAFF
TRBJ1-2 | TRBV12-3/TRBV12-4 | TRBD1 | few | TGTGCCAGCAGTAGACTTGCCGGGACAGGGTCCTATGGCTACACCTTC | CASSRLAGTGSYGYTF
TRBJ1-1 | TRBV7-9 | . | few | TGCGCCAGCAGCTTGGCGGGAACTGAAGCTTTCTTT | CASSLAGTEAFF
TRBJ2-1 | TRBV7-8 | . | few | TGTGCCAGCAGTCGGGGTCGCAGACAGGACAATGAGCAGTTCTTC | CASSRGRRQDNEQFF
TRBJ1-5 | TRBV28 | . | . | TGTGCCAGCAGTCCTCTGGGCAATCAGCCCCAGCATTTT | CASSPLGNQPQHF
TRBJ2-3 | TRBV10-3 | . | . | TGTGCCATCAGTTTTGGCGGGAACACAGATACGCAGTATTTT | CAISFGGNTDTQYF
TRBJ2-1 | TRBV27 | TRBD2 | . | TGTGCCAGCAGTCCCCTCATAGCCGGGACTAGCGGGTACAATGAGCAGTTCTTC | CASSPLIAGTSGYNEQFF
TRBJ2-3 | TRBV7-8 | . | few | TGTGCCAGCAGCCTCAGGGCAGATACGCAGTATTTT | CASSLRADTQYF
TRBJ2-5 | TRBV7-9 | . | . | TGTGCCAGCAGCTTAGCGGGCAGGGACGTCCAAGAGACCCAGTACTTC | CASSLAGRDVQETQYF
TRBJ1-4 | TRBV4-3 | . | . | TGCGCCAGCAGCCAAGCCCGGGCTGGGGCAACTAATGAAAAACTGTTTTTT | CASSQARAGATNEKLFF
TRBJ1-2 | TRBV2 | TRBD1 | few | TGTGCCAGCAGTGCCCGACAGGGAGGCTATGGCTACACCTTC | CASSARQGGYGYTF
TRBJ1-1 | TRBV27 | TRBD1 | . | TGTGCCAGCAGTTCCCCCCCAGGGGGCACTGAAGCTTTCTTT | CASSSPPGGTEAFF
TRBJ1-1 | TRBV28 | . | few | TGTGCCATCAGGGGGAACACTGAAGCTTTCTTT | CAIRGNTEAFF
TRBJ2-2 | TRBV28 | . | . | TGTGCCAGCAATTCGGGGGGCACGAACACCGGGGAGCTGTTTTTT | CASNSGGTNTGELFF
TRBJ1-1 | TRBV28 | . | . | TGTGCCAGCAGTTCCCTCTTGAACACTGAAGCTTTCTTT | CASSSLLNTEAFF
TRBJ1-6 | TRBV28 | . | many | TGTGCCAGCAGTTTAATCAGCGATAATTCACCCCTCCACTTT | CASSLISDNSPLHF
TRBJ2-1 | TRBV7-2 | TRBD2 | once | TGTGCCAGCAGCTGGGGACTAGCGAGGTACAATGAGCAGTTCTTC | CASSWGLARYNEQFF
TRBJ2-1 | TRBV6-1 | TRBD2 | . | TGTGCCAGCAGTGAACCGGCTAGCGGGAGCCGCTACAATGAGCAGTTCTTC | CASSEPASGSRYNEQFF
TRBJ2-3 | TRBV18 | . | many | TGTGCCAGCTCACCACCGGGGCTAGTAGATGGATATACGCAGTATTTT | CASSPPGLVDGYTQYF
TRBJ1-1 | TRBV7-3 | . | . | TGTGCCAGCAGCACCCCAGGGAAGTCTGAAGCTTTCTTT | CASSTPGKSEAFF
TRBJ1-2 | TRBV18 | . | . | TGTGCCAGCTCACGACAGGACGGACAACTTGGCTACACCTTC | CASSRQDGQLGYTF
TRBJ1-1 | TRBV30 | TRBD1 | . | TGTGCCTGGAGCCGACAGGGGAACACTGAAGCTTTCTTT | CAWSRQGNTEAFF
TRBJ2-1 | TRBV12-3/TRBV12-4 | . | . | TGTGCCAGCAGTTGGATCGATGAGCAGTTCTTC | CASSWIDEQFF
TRBJ1-1 | TRBV5-5 | . | few | TGTGCCAGCAGCTTGGTGATGAACACTGAAGCTTTCTTT | CASSLVMNTEAFF
TRBJ1-2 | TRBV7-2 | . | few | TGTGCCAGCAGCCGGCATTTGGGGGAGCCTAACTATGGCTACACCTTC | CASSRHLGEPNYGYTF
TRBJ1-1 | TRBV12-3/TRBV12-4 | . | . | TGTGCCAGCAGTTTAGGACAAACTGGCACTGAAGCTTTCTTT | CASSLGQTGTEAFF
TRBJ2-3 | TRBV28 | . | few | TGTGCCAGCAGTGTTGTGAGTGATACGCAGTATTTT | CASSVVSDTQYF
TRBJ2-7 | TRBV6-5 | TRBD2 | . | TGTGCCAGCAGTTACTCAAGGCGGGAGGGTCGGTACGAGCAGTACTTC | CASSYSRREGRYEQYF
TRBJ2-7 | TRBV20-1 | TRBD1 | few | TGCAGTGCTAGCTCTACGACAGGGAATTACGAGCAGTACTTC | CSASSTTGNYEQYF
TRBJ2-5 | TRBV28 | . | few | TGTGCCAGCAGTGGGTTGAGGGGACACCAAGAGACCCAGTACTTC | CASSGLRGHQETQYF
TRBJ1-1 | TRBV28 | TRBD1 | few | TGTGCCAGCAGGACCGGGACAGCGGGCGCTGAAGCTTTCTTT | CASRTGTAGAEAFF
TRBJ2-1 | TRBV7-2 | . | few | TGTGCCAGCAGCTGGGGGGAGGACGGACCTCGGGGTGAGCAGTTCTTC | CASSWGEDGPRGEQFF
TRBJ2-7 | TRBV25-1 | . | few | TGTGCCAGCGCTAGGGGCGGCTTGTACGAGCAGTACTTC | CASARGGLYEQYF
TRBJ2-7 | TRBV29-1 | . | many | TGCAGCGTTGTGGGTAGCGGAACCTACGAGCAGTACTTC | CSVVGSGTYEQYF
TRBJ2-7 | TRBV6-5 | . | . | TGTGCCAGCAGTTCCCAACTGGAAAAAGGCGGTGGGCAGTACTTC | CASSSQLEKGGGQYF
TRBJ2-3 | TRBV27 | . | few | TGTGCCAGCAGTTTAGTCGTAGCCACAGATACGCAGTATTTT | CASSLVVATDTQYF
TRBJ2-5 | TRBV7-9 | . | few | TGTGCCAGCTCCCGGTACCAAGAGACCCAGTACTTC | CASSRYQETQYF
TRBJ2-3 | TRBV30 | . | few | TGTGCCTGGGATTCCCTAAATACGCAGTATTTT | CAWDSLNTQYF
TRBJ2-5 | TRBV7-2 | TRBD2 | . | TGTGCCAGCAGCCCTGGACTAGCTGGGCGTAGTACGGAGACCCAGTACTTC | CASSPGLAGRSTETQYF
TRBJ1-5 | TRBV18 | TRBD1 | . | TGTGCCAGCTCACCGGGACAGAGTAATCAGCCCCAGCATTTT | CASSPGQSNQPQHF
TRBJ2-3 | TRBV5-1 | TRBD2 | . | TGCGCCAGCAGCTTGGTCGCCCTAGCGGGAGGGATAAGCACAGATACGCAGTATTTT | CASSLVALAGGISTDTQYF
TRBJ2-7 | TRBV18 | TRBD2 | . | TGTGCCAGCTCACCACTCCCTGGCGGGAGGGCTGACGGGGAGCAGTACTTC | CASSPLPGGRADGEQYF